Following are 18 T cell receptor beta chains from one sample sequenced in a study of long-term antiretroviral therapy in people with HIV (dated by TCRdb to the early 2020s). The immunoSEQ hsTCRB v3.0 assay was used at survey level resolution to sequence the TRB variable region. The table was pulled from immuneACCESS by TCRdb, which kept in-frame rearrangements only. Such tables lose some clones; where checked, under half of the loss comes from unresolved V genes, and the rest has no known cause. Present in this sample are about 35,000 clones, around 94% of which were seen just once. Of the sample, 3.6% is held by the ten largest clones. The sample here was unsorted PBMCs, taken 4.1 years after starting antiretroviral therapy. These receptors were taken from a woman aged 50 to 65 with HIV.

Comments on this clone: The conserved phenylalanine or tryptophan is not found at the CDR3 terminus, so this likely reflects a read error. It is unclear where the CDR3 begins or ends on the DNA, so no DNA is shown, and the CDR3 is as TCRdb lists it. This chain links TRBV28 with TRBJ2-7; the table's D call of TRBD1 was not tested on the DNA. Germline lookup yields CDR1 MDHEN and CDR2 SYDVKM. The CDR3 totals 17 residues, both ends included. This CDR3 reads CASRPQGAALTGDPSGL.

The CDR3 reads CASSSTSGGFYNEQFF. In DNA, the CDR3 is TGTGCCAGCAGTTCGACTAGCGGGGGGTTCTACAATGAGCAGTTCTTC. The rearrangement joins TRBV6-6 to TRBJ2-1; TRBD2 aligns across 13 bases. The length of the CDR3 is 16 residues. Germline CDR1 reads MNHNY; CDR2 reads SVGAGI (reference sequence). V shed 4 bases, J shed 3 bases, and the junction held 3 bases outside the gene matches.

This chain links TRBV7-2 with TRBJ1-1, with D maybe TRBD1 (6 bases). Germline CDR1 SGHTA, CDR2 FQGNSA. Trimming cost V 1 base and J 1 base, with 10 bases left between them. This CDR3 comprises 15 residues. The CDR3 DNA follows: TGTGCCAGCAGCTTAGGGGGGGGGCAGAACACTGAAGCTTTCTTT. It translates to CASSLGGGQNTEAFF.

The J gene is TRBJ1-1, the V gene TRBV2; no firm D call. CDR3 size: 11 residues. Germline loops: CDR1 SNHLY, CDR2 FYNNEI. The ends were cut back, 6 bases at V and 0 bases at J, with 2 bases in the middle. The CDR3 DNA reads as TGTGCCAGCAGCCTGAACACTGAAGCTTTCTTT. It codes for CASSLNTEAFF. Together with reference TRBV2 and TRBJ1-1, the CDR3 gives the full variable domain: EPEVTQTPSHQVTQMGQEVILRCVPISNHLYFYWYRQILGQKVEFLVSFYNNEISEKSEIFDDQFSVERPDGSNFTLKIRSTKLEDSAMYFCASSLNTEAFFGQGTRLTVV.

V usage is TRBV10-3 and J usage is TRBJ1-4; TRBD1 is a possible D gene (6 bases). The CDR3 runs 15 residues. V was shortened by 0 bases and J by 6 bases, with 11 bases between the two germline ends. Germline lookup yields CDR1 ENHRY and CDR2 SYGVKD. CDR3 bases: TGTGCCATCAGTGAGTCTCGGGGGCGCGATGAAAAACTGTTTTTT. It translates to CAISESRGRDEKLFF.

The chain couples TRBV6-5 to TRBJ1-2, with D perhaps matching TRBD1 (5 bases). Germline V gene lookup returns CDR1 MNHEY and CDR2 SVGAGI. The CDR3 has 14 residues. Trimming took 4 bases from V and 0 from J, leaving 9 bases between them. In nucleotides, the CDR3 is TGTGCCAGCAGTTCATGGACAACTAACTATGGCTACACCTTC. Amino acids: CASSSWTTNYGYTF.

V usage is TRBV6-6 and J usage is TRBJ1-1; 10 bases fit TRBD1. This CDR3 has 13 amino acids. Per germline, CDR1 MNHNY and CDR2 SVGAGI (reference sequence). V trimming: 8 bases; J trimming: 4 bases; junction bases outside the gene matches: 4. The DNA of the CDR3 is TGTGCCAGCCGCCGGGACAGGGGCACTGAAGCTTTCTTT. It codes for CASRRDRGTEAFF.

The chain is built from TRBV7-2 and TRBJ1-3, with D unclear. V dropped 5 bases and J dropped 3 bases, with 14 bases sitting between them. CDR1 is SGHTA, CDR2 FQGNSA, per germline. This CDR3 has 15 amino acids. CDR3 residues: CASSPSGRSGNTIYF. CDR3 nucleotide sequence: TGTGCCAGCAGCCCAAGCGGCAGAAGTGGAAACACCATATATTTT.

J is TRBJ1-2 and V is TRBV7-2, with unresolved D. V was pared by 2 bases and J by 7 bases, with 17 bases between. This CDR3 is 15 amino acids long. From germline, CDR1 is SGHTA and CDR2 FQGNSA. For the CDR3, the DNA is TGTGCCAGCAGCTTACGGTCCGGGAACAATGGTGGCTACACCTTC. This gives the protein CASSLRSGNNGGYTF.

The DNA of the CDR3 is TGTGCCAGCAGCTCAGGACTAGCGGGGGGACAGTACCAAGAGACCCAGTACTTC. This sequence encodes CASSSGLAGGQYQETQYF. The V call is TRBV7-9, the J call TRBJ2-5, with 14 positions matching TRBD2. CDR1 and CDR2 from the germline V gene are SEHNR and FQNEAQ (reference sequence). CDR3 length: 18 amino acids. Losses at the gene ends were 4 bases for V and 0 bases for J; bases not matched to a gene: 7.

The J gene is TRBJ2-2, the V gene TRBV30; tentative D call: TRBD2 (6 bases). V dropped 1 base and J dropped 1 base, with 7 bases sitting between them. The length of the CDR3 is 14 residues. Germline CDR1 GTSNPN, CDR2 SVGIG (reference sequence). DNA of the CDR3: TGTGCCTGGAGTGGGGACTGGAACACCGGGGAGCTGTTTTTT. Protein product: CAWSGDWNTGELFF.

This rearrangement joins TRBV14 to TRBJ2-7; no definite D call. This CDR3 spans 14 amino acids. Trimming left V 0 bases short and J 2 bases short, with 8 bases between. Germline V gene lookup returns CDR1 SGHDN and CDR2 FVKESK. The CDR3 DNA reads TGTGCCAGCAGCCAAGACTCCATCCCCTACGAGCAGTACTTC. Residues: CASSQDSIPYEQYF.

CDR3 protein: CATRRRDGLNQPQHF. CDR3 bases: TGTGCCACCCGCCGCCGGGACGGGTTAAATCAGCCCCAGCATTTT. The rearrangement links TRBV15 to TRBJ1-5, with D possibly TRBD1 on 5 matching bases. The germline gives CDR1 LNHNV, CDR2 YYDKDF (reference sequence). The CDR3 is 15 residues long. V dropped 8 bases and J dropped 4 bases, with 18 bases sitting between them.

The rearrangement links TRBV19 to TRBJ1-2; tentative D call: TRBD1 (5 bases). Germline V CDR1 and CDR2: LNHDA, SQIVND (reference sequence). V was clipped by 7 bases and J by 4 bases, with 13 bases between them. There are 13 residues in the CDR3. This CDR3 is CASKATVSYGYTF. In DNA form, the CDR3 reads TGTGCCAGTAAGGCGACAGTCAGCTATGGCTACACCTTC.

This rearrangement joins TRBV5-8 to TRBJ2-5; D is tentatively TRBD1 or TRBD2 (5 bases each). The ends were cut back, 4 bases at V and 2 bases at J, with 18 bases in the middle. This CDR3 comprises 16 residues. Germline values: CDR1 SGHTS, CDR2 YDEGEE. The CDR3 DNA is TGTGCCAGCAGCCGTGGGACGGAGACCTGGCAAGAGACCCAGTACTTC. This sequence encodes CASSRGTETWQETQYF.

The chain combines TRBV14 with TRBJ1-6, with a weak D call TRBD1 (5 bases). Trimming left V 3 bases short and J 8 bases short, with 14 bases between. Germline V CDR1 and CDR2: SGHDN, FVKESK. The CDR3 runs 15 residues. The CDR3 bases are TGTGCCAGCAGCCAGACTCGGGGCTCCTATTCACCCCTCCACTTT. Its protein is CASSQTRGSYSPLHF.

The rearrangement joins TRBV25-1 to TRBJ2-5; 9 bases line up with TRBD2. The CDR3 covers 15 residues. Trimming removed 4 bases from V and 4 bases from J; junction bases left unmatched: 7. Germline CDR1 is MGHDK and CDR2 is SYGVNS. The CDR3 nucleotides read TGTGCCAGCAGTGGACTCGGCGGGGGGGGAGAGACCCAGTACTTC. Its translation: CASSGLGGGGETQYF.

The chain carries TRBV7-9 and TRBJ1-1; D is undetermined. Germline V gene lookup returns CDR1 SEHNR and CDR2 FQNEAQ (reference sequence). Trimming took off 2 bases at V and 1 base at J, with 5 bases between the two ends. The CDR3 length is 13 residues. CDR3 in amino acids: CASSLTANTEAFF. The DNA of the CDR3 is TGTGCCAGCAGCTTAACGGCGAACACTGAAGCTTTCTTT. The whole variable domain, remainder taken from reference TRBV7-9 and TRBJ1-1, is DTGVSQNPRHKITKRGQNVTFRCDPISEHNRLYWYRQTLGQGPEFLTYFQNEAQLEKSRLLSDRFSAERPKGSFSTLEIQRTEQGDSAMYLCASSLTANTEAFFGQGTRLTVV.